This TCR beta chain stems from a study of blood T cell repertoires in COVID-19. Study as a whole: Italy, Spain and the United States were the sources of the convalescent and acute COVID-19 samples. T cells, B-cell-depleted T cells, or PBMCs supplied cDNA or gDNA.

CDR1 and CDR2 from the germline V gene are SGHDN and FVKESK. The CDR3 runs to 16 residues. Unmatched junction bases numbered 7, after V lost 1 base and J lost 3 bases. In the authors' methods: Amplification from reference gene primers served as the basis for estimated nucleated cell counts. Generated by immunoSEQ multiplex PCR, the TCRdb table keeps only in-frame clones and is missing some. V, J and clone size are those of that table, while D and trimming were read from the DNA. This table holds 200,000 or so clones, 86% found once. The rearrangement uses TRBV14 and TRBJ2-5; TRBD1 aligns across 8 bases. This clonotype was obtained from a woman in her seventies with acute or convalescent COVID-19. The sequencing input was peripheral blood. The CDR3 here is CASSQGPGQGEETQYF. In DNA, the CDR3 is TGTGCCAGCAGCCAAGGACCCGGACAGGGTGAAGAGACCCAGTACTTC.